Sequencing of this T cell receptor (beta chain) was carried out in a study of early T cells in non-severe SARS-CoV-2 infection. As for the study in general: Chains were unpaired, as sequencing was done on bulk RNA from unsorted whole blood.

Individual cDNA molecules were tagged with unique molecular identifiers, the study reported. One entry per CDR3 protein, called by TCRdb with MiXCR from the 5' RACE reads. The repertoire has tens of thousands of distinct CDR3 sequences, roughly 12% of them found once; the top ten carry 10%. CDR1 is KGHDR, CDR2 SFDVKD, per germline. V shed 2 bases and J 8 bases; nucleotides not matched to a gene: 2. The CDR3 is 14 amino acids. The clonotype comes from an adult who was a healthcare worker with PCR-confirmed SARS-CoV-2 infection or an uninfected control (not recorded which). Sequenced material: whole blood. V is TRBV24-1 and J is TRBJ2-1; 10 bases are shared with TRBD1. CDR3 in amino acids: CATSDSGTGDEQFF. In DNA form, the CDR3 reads TGTGCCACCAGTGATTCGGGGACAGGGGATGAGCAGTTCTTC.